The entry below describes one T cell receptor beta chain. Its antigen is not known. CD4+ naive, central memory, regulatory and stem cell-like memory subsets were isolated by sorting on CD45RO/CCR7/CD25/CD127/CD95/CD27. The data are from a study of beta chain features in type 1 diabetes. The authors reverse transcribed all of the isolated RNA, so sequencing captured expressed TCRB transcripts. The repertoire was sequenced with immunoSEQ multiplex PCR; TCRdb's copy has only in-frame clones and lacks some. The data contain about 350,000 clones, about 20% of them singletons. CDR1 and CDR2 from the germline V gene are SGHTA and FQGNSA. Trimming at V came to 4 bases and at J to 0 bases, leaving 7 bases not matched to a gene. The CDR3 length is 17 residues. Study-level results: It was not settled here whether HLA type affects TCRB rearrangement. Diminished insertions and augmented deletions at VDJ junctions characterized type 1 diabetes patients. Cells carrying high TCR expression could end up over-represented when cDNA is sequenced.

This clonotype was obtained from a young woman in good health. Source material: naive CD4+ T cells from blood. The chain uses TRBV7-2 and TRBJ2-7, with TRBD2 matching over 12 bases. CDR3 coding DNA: TGTGCCAGCAGCTCCTCTAGCGGGGGGGCCCTCTCCTACGAGCAGTACTTC. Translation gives CASSSSSGGALSYEQYF.